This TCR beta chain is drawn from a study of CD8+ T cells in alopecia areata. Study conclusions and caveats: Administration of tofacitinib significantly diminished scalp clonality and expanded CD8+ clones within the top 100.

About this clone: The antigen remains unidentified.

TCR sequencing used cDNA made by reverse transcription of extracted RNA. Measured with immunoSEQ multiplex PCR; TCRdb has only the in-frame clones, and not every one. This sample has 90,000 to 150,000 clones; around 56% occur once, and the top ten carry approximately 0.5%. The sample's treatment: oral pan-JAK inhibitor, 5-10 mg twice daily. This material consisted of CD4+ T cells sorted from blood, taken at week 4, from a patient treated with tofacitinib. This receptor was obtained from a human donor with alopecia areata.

The CDR3 coding sequence is TGTGCCAGCAGCAAGACTAGCGGGAGGGACTACGAGCAGTACTTC. Translation gives CASSKTSGRDYEQYF. The V and J genes are TRBV6-5 and TRBJ2-7; 14 bases fit TRBD2. Germline V lookup: CDR1 MNHEY, CDR2 SVGAGI. This CDR3 is 15 amino acids long. V was clipped by 6 bases and J by 3 bases; unmatched bases: 4.